One sample yielded the 9 T cell receptor beta chains listed below, sequenced in a study of T cell repertoires in cytomegalovirus infection. TCRdb used MiXCR to reprocess the reads, holding one entry per CDR3 protein. This sample yields approximately 990,000 distinct CDR3 sequences, of which roughly 30% are seen a single time; over 10% belongs to the top ten. No antigen has been identified for these receptors. The specimen was cultured CD8+ T cells from PBMCs, collected from culture after CMV antigen stimulation. All receptors derive from a human donor in good health (CMV status not recorded). Some clones in this sample may be carry-over from other donors' samples.

The rearrangement links TRBV15 to TRBJ2-5, with TRBD1 matching 8 bases. Germline loops: CDR1 LNHNV, CDR2 YYDKDF (reference sequence). The V and J ends lost 4 bases and 7 bases, in that order; junction bases with no gene match: 26. The CDR3 length is 20 residues. CDR3 in amino acids: CATSKKTGTGHSYQERTQYF. Written as DNA, the CDR3 is TGTGCCACCAGCAAAAAAACCGGGACAGGACACTCCTATCAAGAGAGGACCCAGTACTTC.

This clonotype was observed once. Possible read error: a much larger clone is one base away. The chain combines TRBV4-1 with TRBJ2-3, with D perhaps matching TRBD2 (5 bases). The CDR3 has 18 amino acids. CDR1 is MGHRA, CDR2 YSYEKL, per germline. In DNA, the CDR3 is TGCACCAGCAGCCAAGATGTTGAACGCGGGCCTAGCACAGATACGCAGTATTTT. It is translated as CTSSQDVERGPSTDTQYF.

Points on this clonotype: Being one base from a much bigger clone, this may be a read error. The chain couples TRBV7-2 to TRBJ2-3; TRBD2 agrees at 12 bases. Germline V gene lookup returns CDR1 SGHTA and CDR2 FQGNSA. This CDR3 comprises 17 residues. The ends lost 5 bases at V and 4 bases at J; junction bases unmatched: 10. The CDR3 region has the DNA TGTGCCAGCAGCCACCGACTAGCGGGGGATTACTCAGATACGCAGTATTTT. Its protein product is CASSHRLAGDYSDTQYF.

J is TRBJ2-7 and V is TRBV10-3, with D unclear. V was cut by 8 bases and J by 7 bases, with 9 bases left in between. This CDR3 comprises 10 residues. Germline CDR1 is ENHRY and CDR2 is SYGVKD. CDR3 bases: TGTGCCATCGGTTCTGAGGAGCAGTACTTC. This gives the protein CAIGSEEQYF.

The V gene is TRBV7-6, the J gene TRBJ2-2, with 8 bases identical to TRBD2. The CDR3 loop spans 14 amino acids. Germline trimming cut 6 bases from V and 11 bases from J; bases unmatched to any gene: 11. Germline loops: CDR1 SGHVS, CDR2 FNYEAQ. The CDR3 DNA sequence: TGTGCCAGCAGGGAGAGAGCGGGGGCCCCCGAGCTGTTTTTT. It codes for CASRERAGAPELFF.

The chain uses TRBV4-1 and TRBJ2-7; 8 bases agree with TRBD1. The CDR3 loop spans 17 amino acids. V lost 5 bases, J lost 4 bases, and 16 bases stayed unmatched. CDR1 is MGHRA, CDR2 YSYEKL, per germline. The CDR3 spells CASSGQGKRTGAYEQYF. The CDR3 nucleotides are TGCGCCAGCAGCGGACAGGGAAAACGGACTGGAGCGTACGAGCAGTACTTC.

This chain uses TRBV6-5 with TRBJ2-3; D is unresolved. The CDR3 covers 13 residues. Per germline, CDR1 MNHEY and CDR2 SVGAGI. Trimming pared 6 bases from V and 5 bases from J, leaving 12 bases between. In DNA form, the CDR3 reads TGTGCCAGCAGCCACTCCTGGGAAGATACGCAGTATTTT. Protein: CASSHSWEDTQYF.

V and J are TRBV5-6 and TRBJ2-3; 9 bases are shared with TRBD1. V was pared by 0 bases and J by 4 bases, with 6 bases of the junction left unmatched. The CDR3 contains 16 residues. Germline-derived CDR1 and CDR2 are SGHDT and YYEEEE. The CDR3 DNA reads TGTGCCAGCAGCTTGGGCGGGACAGGGCGGGCAGATACGCAGTATTTT. Its protein is CASSLGGTGRADTQYF.

J is TRBJ2-5 and V is TRBV2; 11 nucleotides line up with TRBD2. The germline CDR1 and CDR2 sequences are SNHLY and FYNNEI. The V segment lost 3 bases and the J segment 2 bases; nucleotides outside the gene matches: 2. The CDR3 is 15 residues long. Here the CDR3 DNA reads TGTGCCAGCAGTGAGGGGACTAGCGGACAAGAGACCCAGTACTTC. As protein: CASSEGTSGQETQYF.